This TCR beta chain appears in the sequencing data of a study of beta chain features in type 1 diabetes. Every isolated RNA sample was fully reverse transcribed, so sequencing captured expressed TCRB transcripts. Sequencing was performed with immunoSEQ multiplex PCR; in TCRdb, only in-frame clones are kept and a portion is missing. This sample has 130,000 to 150,000 clones, with under 60% found just once. The source is a man between 18 and 29 years old in good health. The sequencing sample was made of Tregs from blood.

In DNA form, the CDR3 reads TGTGCCAGCAGTTTTCGGTCCTACGAGCAGTACTTC. Translating gives CASSFRSYEQYF. The chain joins TRBV28 to TRBJ2-7; the D is unclear. V dropped 3 bases and J dropped 1 base, with 4 bases sitting between them. This CDR3 spans 12 amino acids. Per germline, CDR1 MDHEN and CDR2 SYDVKM.